This TCR beta chain was captured by sequencing in a study of T cells in localized non-small cell lung cancer. Study-wide results and limits: Uninvolved adjacent lung showed the highest T cell clonality, exceeding tumor. Heterogeneity remains possible, as sequencing covered one tumor region only. Longer survival (overall) was linked to higher T cell density in blood. Turning up in adjacent lung were a median around 58 of the top 100 tumor clones.

Assay: immunoSEQ multiplex PCR; the TCRdb copy retains only in-frame clones and omits some. Of approximately 7,000 clones in the sample, 92% were seen once. Germline V gene sequence: CDR1 LNHDA, CDR2 SQIVND (reference sequence). The junction had 3 bases not matched to a gene; V was cut back by 5 bases and J by 4 bases. The CDR3 runs to 14 residues. On this clone itself: Antigen unknown.

This sample comprised peripheral blood mononuclear cells, obtained before any cancer treatment. This TCR came from a male donor older than 55 with stage II lung adenocarcinoma. The chain links TRBV19 to TRBJ2-3; 10 bases are a match to TRBD2. CDR3 sequence: CASSYLAGADTQYF. CDR3 DNA sequence: TGTGCCAGTAGTTACCTAGCGGGGGCAGATACGCAGTATTTT.